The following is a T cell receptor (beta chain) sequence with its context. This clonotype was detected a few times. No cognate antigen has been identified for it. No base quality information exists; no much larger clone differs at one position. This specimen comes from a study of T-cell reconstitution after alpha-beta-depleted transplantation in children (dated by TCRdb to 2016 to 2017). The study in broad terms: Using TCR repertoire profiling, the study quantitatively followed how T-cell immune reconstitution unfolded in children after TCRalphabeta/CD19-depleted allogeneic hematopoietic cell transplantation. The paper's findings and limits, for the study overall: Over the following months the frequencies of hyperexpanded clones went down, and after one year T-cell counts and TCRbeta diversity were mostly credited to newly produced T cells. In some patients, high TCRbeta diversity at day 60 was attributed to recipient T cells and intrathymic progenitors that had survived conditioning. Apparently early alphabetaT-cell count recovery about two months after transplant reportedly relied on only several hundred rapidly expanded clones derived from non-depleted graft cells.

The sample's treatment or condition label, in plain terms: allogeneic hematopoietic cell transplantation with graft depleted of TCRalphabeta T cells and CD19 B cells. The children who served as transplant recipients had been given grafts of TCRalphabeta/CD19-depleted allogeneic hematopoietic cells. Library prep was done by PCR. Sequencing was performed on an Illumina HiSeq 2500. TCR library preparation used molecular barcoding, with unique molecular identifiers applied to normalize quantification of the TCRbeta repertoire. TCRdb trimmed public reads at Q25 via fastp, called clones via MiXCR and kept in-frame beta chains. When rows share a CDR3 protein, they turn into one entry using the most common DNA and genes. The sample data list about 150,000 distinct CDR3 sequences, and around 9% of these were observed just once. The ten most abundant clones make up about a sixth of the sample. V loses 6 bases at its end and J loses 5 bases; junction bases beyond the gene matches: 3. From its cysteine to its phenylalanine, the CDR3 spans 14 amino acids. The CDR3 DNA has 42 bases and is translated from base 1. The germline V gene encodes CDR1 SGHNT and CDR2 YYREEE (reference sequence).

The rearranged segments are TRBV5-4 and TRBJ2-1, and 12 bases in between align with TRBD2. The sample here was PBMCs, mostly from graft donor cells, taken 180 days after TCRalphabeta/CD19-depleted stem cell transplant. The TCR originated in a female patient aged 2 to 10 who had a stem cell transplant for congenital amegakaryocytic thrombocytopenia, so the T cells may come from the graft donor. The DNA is TGTGCCAGCAAGGGACTAGCGGGCCACAATGAGCAGTTCTTC. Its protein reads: CASKGLAGHNEQFF.